This entry describes one T cell receptor beta chain. Clones were read by immunoSEQ multiplex PCR, and TCRdb kept only the in-frame ones, dropping some. The data contain some 19,000 clones, around four fifths of them seen just once; the ten biggest clones take up 15% to 20%. This entry belongs to a study of OX40 agonist ivuxolimab in advanced cancers. Trimming took 2 bases from V and 4 from J, leaving 8 bases between them. The CDR3 sequence is 14 residues long. Germline CDR1 is MNHEY and CDR2 is SVGAGI. Prior autoimmune disease or systemic immunosuppression barred patients. The chain recombines TRBV6-5 with TRBJ2-2; unclear D gene. This sample comprised CD4+ or CD8+ T cells sorted from blood, obtained in a trial of the OX40 agonist ivuxolimab. This sequence was found in an adult with an advanced solid tumor such as melanoma, head and neck, liver or kidney cancer. Here the CDR3 reads CASSYGLGTGELFF. The DNA for the CDR3 is TGTGCCAGCAGTTACGGTCTGGGCACCGGGGAGCTGTTTTTT.